The entry that follows covers one TCR beta chain sequence. The antigen remains undetermined. Per germline, CDR1 SEHNR and CDR2 FQNEAQ (reference sequence). CDR3 length: 12 amino acids. V lost 2 bases to trimming and J lost 4 bases, with 6 bases between them. The data are from a study of T cell responses to AZD1222 COVID-19 vaccine. Overall study results and limits: Possibly, clonal diversity was underestimated; donors were largely white British and included more females.

Sequencing was performed with immunoSEQ multiplex PCR; in TCRdb, only in-frame clones are kept and a portion is missing. The top ten hold about 4.2% of the sample, which has 150,000 to 200,000 clones, around 93% seen once. The chain couples TRBV7-9 to TRBJ2-7; D gene unclear. This sample comprised peripheral blood, obtained on day 0 of AZD1222 vaccination. This receptor was obtained from an adult in good health. CDR3 sequence (DNA): TGTGCCAGCAGCTTACAGCAATACGAGCAGTACTTC. Translating gives CASSLQQYEQYF.